This TCR beta chain stems from a study of CD8+ T cells in alopecia areata (dated by TCRdb to 2016 to 2019). Background on the whole study: The treated patients took part in an open-label pilot trial in which moderate-to-severe alopecia areata was treated with oral tofacitinib at 5 to 10 mg twice daily. Tofacitinib was administered for 6 to 18 months, and 6 months of follow-up off drug were then conducted to assess delayed response and recurrence. Patients on tofacitinib were biopsied at baseline and after 4 and 24 weeks of treatment, and several of the patients also had a later scalp biopsy. The SALT score, which quantifies the percentage of affected scalp surface area, was used to measure disease severity in treated patients. RNA came from the PAXgene miRNA kit for fixed scalp, the miRNeasy kit for PBMCs, and the RNeasy kit for mouse skin. On the human side, TCRbeta sequencing was run on scalp tissue and on sorted CD4+ and CD8+ peripheral blood T cells from healthy controls and from alopecia areata patients with either patchy or totalis/universalis disease. Scalp clonality was compared across normal scalp (n=4), patchy alopecia areata scalp (n=8), and alopecia totalis/universalis scalp (n=8). High-throughput TCRbeta sequencing was used to examine T cell clonal expansion in alopecia areata in both the C3H/HeJ mouse model and human patients. Amplification of TCRbeta CDR3 regions was done by immunoSEQ multiplex PCR using 35 Vbeta forward primers and 13 Jbeta reverse primers.

Receptor libraries were prepared by the immunoSEQ multiplex PCR assay. To provide template for TCR sequencing, every sample had RNA extracted and reverse transcribed into cDNA. SuperScript III was used for first-strand cDNA synthesis, primed with a 2:1 mix of oligo-dT and random hexamers. A synthetic immune receptor repertoire was used to gauge amplification bias, and whatever bias remained was removed computationally. The original methods were these. After raw reads were preprocessed to remove errors, the CDR3 was defined following IMGT conventions as running from the conserved cysteine to phenylalanine. Clonality was calculated as 1 minus Shannon entropy normalized by log2 of the number of productive unique TCRs. CD4 or CD8 identity of scalp clones was inferred by cross-referencing scalp TCRbeta sequences with sorted blood CD4 and CD8 repertoires. Held by TCRdb, this immuneACCESS table contains in-frame sequences only and omits some clones. Under half of the omission traces to an unresolved V gene where checked; the cause of the rest is unknown. V, J and clone size reflect that table, while D and trimming were determined from the DNA. Recorded for this sample are over 150,000 clones; about three fifths of them occurred a single time. The biggest ten clones account for approximately 3.5% of the sample.

From its cysteine to its phenylalanine, the CDR3 spans 14 amino acids. Just CDR3 DNA is preserved here, 42 bases in frame from base 1. CDR1 and CDR2 are read off the germline V gene (reference sequence) as SGHAT and FQDESV. Relative to germline, V is 1 base shorter and J is 5 bases shorter, with 11 bases between their ends. Points the paper makes about the study in general: Higher clonality and more expanded CD8+ clones were observed in lesional scalp than in normal scalp, particularly in alopecia totalis/universalis, a finding suggestive of antigenic drive. Tofacitinib significantly decreased scalp clonality and the number of expanded CD8+ clones among the top 100 scalp clones. Many expanded lesional clones were found to persist in scalp and blood during tofacitinib treatment, and relapse after treatment cessation may be partly explained by this persistence. TCR sequences shared between patients were less clear than in mice, possibly partly because of HLA diversity in the patient population. Scalp TCR repertoire analysis is complicated because resident alphabeta T cells in normal human skin are also sequenced, whereas mouse skin is dominated by gammadelta T cells. Because the treated cohort was small and had only one nonresponder, larger studies are needed to examine links between baseline CD8+ expansion and response.

As for this clone: The clone's antigen remains unknown. One base away there is no much larger clone; base qualities are not given.

The label giving this sample's time point can be read as: less than five weeks on oral tofacitinib. The sample's treatment or condition, from its label and the paper: oral pan-JAK inhibitor, 5-10 mg twice daily. Lesional scalp punch biopsies and peripheral blood were obtained from alopecia areata patients. PBMCs were isolated by density centrifugation and stained for CD3, CD4 and CD8, and CD4+ and CD8+ T cells were sorted on a FACSAria. This TCR was recovered from a human donor with alopecia areata. The chain links TRBV11-1 with TRBJ2-5, with no confidently assigned D gene. Source: CD4+ T cells sorted from blood, taken at week 4, from a patient treated with tofacitinib. The nucleotide sequence is TGTGCCAGCAGCTTAGTGGTCTCTGGGGAGACCCAGTACTTC. Translated, this is CASSLVVSGETQYF.